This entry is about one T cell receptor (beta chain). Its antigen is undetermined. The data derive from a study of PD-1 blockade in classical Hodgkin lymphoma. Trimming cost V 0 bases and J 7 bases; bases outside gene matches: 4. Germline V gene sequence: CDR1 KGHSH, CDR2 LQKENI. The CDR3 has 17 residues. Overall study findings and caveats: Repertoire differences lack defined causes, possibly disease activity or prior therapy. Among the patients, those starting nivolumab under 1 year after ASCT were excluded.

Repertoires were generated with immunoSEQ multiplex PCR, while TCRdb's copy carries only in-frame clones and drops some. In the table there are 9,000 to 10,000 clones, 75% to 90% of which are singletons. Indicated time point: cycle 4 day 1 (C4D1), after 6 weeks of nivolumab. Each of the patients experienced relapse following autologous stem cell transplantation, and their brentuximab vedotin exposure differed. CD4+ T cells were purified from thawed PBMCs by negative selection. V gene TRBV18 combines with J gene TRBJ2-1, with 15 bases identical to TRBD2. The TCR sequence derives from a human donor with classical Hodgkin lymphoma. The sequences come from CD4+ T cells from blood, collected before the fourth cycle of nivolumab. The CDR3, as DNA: TGTGCCAGCTCACCACCGAGGGGGACTAGCGGGAGGAATGAGCAGTTCTTC. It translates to CASSPPRGTSGRNEQFF.